This T cell receptor (beta chain) derives from a study of CD8+ T cells in alopecia areata. cDNA reverse transcribed from extracted RNA served as the sequencing template. Sequencing was performed with immunoSEQ multiplex PCR; in TCRdb, only in-frame clones are kept and a portion is missing. The table has about 180,000 clones, roughly 59% seen once; the top ten hold 1.5% to 2%. This clone was detected only a few times. Germline-derived CDR1 and CDR2 are SQVTM and ANQGSEA. With 6 bases removed from V and 5 bases from J, the gap between germline ends came to 12 bases. The CDR3 sequence is 12 residues long.

The TCR originated in a human donor with alopecia areata. The input for sequencing was CD4+ T cells sorted from blood, taken at week 0. The V gene is TRBV29-1, the J gene TRBJ2-3; D remains unclear. In DNA, the CDR3 is TGCAGCGTAAGAAGAACTCAAGATACGCAGTATTTT. The encoded protein is CSVRRTQDTQYF.